The 17 T cell receptor beta chains listed next were all sequenced from one sample in a study of response to subunit inactivated influenza vaccine. One entry per CDR3 protein results from TCRdb running MiXCR on the RT-PCR reads. The sample holds more than 450,000 distinct CDR3 sequences, 7.6% seen once. The source was PBMCs from blood, collected roughly 24 months after vaccination. These TCRs come from a man aged 50 to 75 who received an inactivated influenza vaccine.

This clonotype was recorded a few times. The rearrangement uses TRBV20-1 and TRBJ1-1; D is unclear. V was pared by 2 bases and J by 4 bases, with 8 bases between. The CDR3 is 12 amino acids. Germline CDR1 reads DFQATT; CDR2 reads SNEGSKA (reference sequence). CDR3 region: CSARYLSTEAFF. CDR3 DNA: TGCAGTGCTAGATACCTGTCCACTGAAGCTTTCTTT.

The chain is built from TRBV5-1 and TRBJ2-5; 9 bases line up with TRBD2. Trimming took 0 bases from V and 4 from J; bases not matched to a gene: 7. Germline V gives CDR1 SGHRS, CDR2 YFSETQ. The CDR3 contains 16 residues. The CDR3 reads CASSLGGTSSSETQYF. The CDR3 DNA reads TGCGCCAGCAGCTTGGGGGGGACTAGCTCGTCAGAGACCCAGTACTTC. Drawing the rest from reference TRBV5-1 and TRBJ2-5, the complete variable domain is KAGVTQTPRYLIKTRGQQVTLSCSPISGHRSVSWYQQTPGQGLQFLFEYFSETQRNKGNFPGRFSGRQFSNSRSEMNVSTLELGDSALYLCASSLGGTSSSETQYFGPGTRLLVL.

CDR3 in DNA: TGCGCCAGCAGCCAGCTGGGCCAGAATGAGCAGTTCTTC. Protein: CASSQLGQNEQFF. The chain couples TRBV4-3 to TRBJ2-1; D is undetermined. The CDR3 contains 13 residues. Trimming removed 3 bases at V and 7 bases at J, with 10 bases between. The germline V gene encodes CDR1 LGHNA and CDR2 YSLEER.

The table lists this clonotype with a few counts. The chain recombines TRBV5-1 with TRBJ2-7; TRBD2 aligns across 11 bases. V was pared by 0 bases and J by 7 bases, with 6 bases of the junction left unmatched. The length of the CDR3 is 15 residues. Germline V gives CDR1 SGHRS, CDR2 YFSETQ. CDR3 protein: CASSLELAGVGEQYF. CDR3 sequence (DNA): TGCGCCAGCAGCTTGGAACTAGCGGGAGTCGGGGAGCAGTACTTC.

This clonotype was counted many times. The chain carries TRBV5-1 and TRBJ2-2; 8 nucleotides line up with TRBD2. The germline V gene has CDR1 SGHRS and CDR2 YFSETQ. With 5 bases clipped from V and 3 bases from J, the junction kept 6 bases outside the gene matches. The CDR3 is 15 amino acids. The CDR3 nucleotides read TGCGCCAGCAGGGAAGCGGGAGTGGACACCGGGGAGCTGTTTTTT. Its translation: CASREAGVDTGELFF.

V is TRBV12-3 or TRBV12-4 and J is TRBJ2-2; D is perhaps TRBD2 (6 bases). The CDR3 has 13 amino acids. The V gene lost 4 bases and the J gene lost 7 bases, with 10 bases spanning the gap. Written as DNA, the CDR3 is TGTGCCAGCAGTTCCTACGGGGGCGGGGAGCTGTTTTTT. Translated, it gives CASSSYGGGELFF.

This clonotype has ten or more counts. V is TRBV5-6 and J is TRBJ1-2; D may be TRBD1 (5 bases). The germline CDR1 and CDR2 sequences are SGHDT and YYEEEE. The CDR3 runs 15 residues. The ends were cut back, 0 bases at V and 4 bases at J, with 13 bases in the middle. The CDR3 loop is CASSLGGSFGYGYTF. DNA of the CDR3: TGTGCCAGCAGCTTGGGGGGCTCCTTCGGCTATGGCTACACCTTC.

This clonotype was counted between two and nine times. This sequence joins TRBV12-3 or TRBV12-4 and TRBJ2-7; 11 bases are a match to TRBD1. The CDR3 totals 15 residues. The V gene end was trimmed by 6 bases and the J gene end by 3 bases; junction bases not matched to a gene: 7. The CDR3 coding sequence is TGTGCCAGCAGCCCCGGGACAGGGGGTGTCTACGAGCAGTACTTC. Translating it yields CASSPGTGGVYEQYF.

The chain joins TRBV20-1 to TRBJ2-7, with TRBD1 as a possible D gene (6 bases). The CDR3 spans 11 residues. Deletions cut 6 bases from V and 3 bases from J, with 9 bases between. Germline V gene data show CDR1 as DFQATT and CDR2 as SNEGSKA (reference sequence). The CDR3 sequence is CSAGHHYEQYF. CDR3 sequence (DNA): TGCAGTGCGGGACACCACTACGAGCAGTACTTC.

The chain uses TRBV7-9 and TRBJ2-3; D gene unclear. The CDR3 runs 11 residues. V dropped 5 bases and J dropped 8 bases, with 8 bases sitting between them. The V gene's germline CDR1 is SEHNR and CDR2 FQNEAQ (reference sequence). CDR3 loop: CASSAMGTQYF. CDR3 nucleotide sequence: TGTGCCAGCAGCGCGATGGGTACGCAGTATTTT. The full variable domain, its missing parts supplied by reference TRBV7-9 and TRBJ2-3, is DTGVSQNPRHKITKRGQNVTFRCDPISEHNRLYWYRQTLGQGPEFLTYFQNEAQLEKSRLLSDRFSAERPKGSFSTLEIQRTEQGDSAMYLCASSAMGTQYFGPGTRLTVL.

This chain connects TRBV5-1 to TRBJ1-4; D is perhaps TRBD1 (5 bases). In germline, CDR1 is SGHRS, CDR2 YFSETQ. Trimming removed 7 bases at V and 7 bases at J, with 17 bases between. This CDR3 spans 14 amino acids. The CDR3 region has the DNA TGCGCCAGCTCACCCGGGACGATCGGTGAAAAACTGTTTTTT. Translating it yields CASSPGTIGEKLFF. The whole variable domain, remainder taken from reference TRBV5-1 and TRBJ1-4, is KAGVTQTPRYLIKTRGQQVTLSCSPISGHRSVSWYQQTPGQGLQFLFEYFSETQRNKGNFPGRFSGRQFSNSRSEMNVSTLELGDSALYLCASSPGTIGEKLFFGSGTQLSVL.

The J gene is TRBJ2-2, the V gene TRBV6-5; tentatively, D is TRBD2 (6 bases). The CDR3 has 15 residues. The V gene's germline CDR1 is MNHEY and CDR2 SVGAGI. V lost 3 bases to trimming and J lost 6 bases, with 14 bases between them. Here the CDR3 reads CASSYGTRLSGELFF. CDR3 in DNA: TGTGCCAGCAGTTATGGGACTCGGCTCTCCGGGGAGCTGTTTTTT.

The gene calls are TRBV7-2 and TRBJ2-1, with 10 bases identical to TRBD1. The ends lost 6 bases at V and 6 bases at J; junction bases unmatched: 8. The CDR3 totals 15 residues. CDR1 SGHTA and CDR2 FQGNSA come from the germline V gene. The CDR3 region has the DNA TGTGCCAGCAGAGCCCCGGGACAGGGGTCCAATGAGCAGTTCTTC. It is translated as CASRAPGQGSNEQFF. Full variable domain (missing parts from reference TRBV7-2 and TRBJ2-1): GAGVSQSPSNKVTEKGKDVELRCDPISGHTALYWYRQSLGQGLEFLIYFQGNSAPDKSGLPSDRFSAERTGGSVSTLTIQRTQQEDSAVYLCASRAPGQGSNEQFFGPGTRLTVL.

This clonotype appeared a few times. The genes are TRBV7-2 and TRBJ2-3; D gene uncertain. The germline CDR1 and CDR2 sequences are SGHTA and FQGNSA. The CDR3 sequence is 15 residues long. The germline V and J ends were trimmed by 2 bases and 3 bases, with 12 bases remaining between them. The CDR3 DNA is TGTGCCAGCAGCTTACGCCGCGGAAATACAGATACGCAGTATTTT. The encoded protein is CASSLRRGNTDTQYF.

This clonotype was seen a few times. The chain uses TRBV6-1 and TRBJ2-5, with 11 bases matching TRBD2. The J segment lost 4 bases and the V segment lost 6 bases, leaving 1 base of the junction unmatched. There are 13 residues in the CDR3. Germline V gene data show CDR1 as MNHNS and CDR2 as SASEGT. The CDR3: CASRLAGAETQYF. The CDR3, as DNA: TGTGCCAGCAGACTAGCGGGGGCAGAGACCCAGTACTTC.

This clonotype has at least ten counts. Its ends do not fully match the called genes, so a read error is possible. The genes are TRBV7-2 and TRBJ2-7; D is undetermined. CDR3 length: 11 amino acids. From germline, CDR1 is SGHTA and CDR2 FQGNSA. The CDR3 is CASSLVGEQYF. DNA of the CDR3: TGCGCCAGCAGCTTGGTGGGGGAGCAGTACTTC.

This clonotype occurred many times. The chain is built from TRBV9 and TRBJ2-7, with TRBD2 matching over 9 bases. The CDR3 spans 15 residues. Per germline, CDR1 SGDLS and CDR2 YYNGEE. V dropped 0 bases and J dropped 2; count of bases not matched to a gene: 3. The CDR3 spells CASSVDLAGTYEQYF. CDR3 coding DNA: TGTGCCAGCAGCGTAGATCTAGCGGGGACCTACGAGCAGTACTTC.